This TCR beta chain was sequenced during a study of shared clonotypes between healthy human individuals. The overall study: Three CD4 naive, three CD4 memory, two CD8 naive and one CD8 memory plate were used per donor. Study observations and caveats: Larger estimated richness was generally seen in naive subsets than in memory subsets.

Only in-frame clones appear in the TCRdb table, and some are missing; sequencing was by immunoSEQ multiplex PCR. The sample includes approximately 1.5 million clones, 95% to 99% of them seen just once. The CDR3 spans 15 residues. CDR1 is SGHNT, CDR2 YENEEA, per germline. V was pared by 5 bases and J by 5 bases, with 19 bases between. On this clone: Its target is not known.

The chain is built from TRBV11-3 and TRBJ2-7; perhaps TRBD1 as D (5 bases). The sequencing input was naive CD4+ T cells sorted from blood. Noted subset: CD45RA+ positively selected. The receptor was derived from a man younger than 40 in good health. The CDR3 spells CASSERQPALHEQYF. The CDR3 coding sequence is TGTGCCAGCAGCGAACGACAGCCCGCTCTACACGAGCAGTACTTC. The full variable domain, with the rest looked up from reference TRBV11-3 and TRBJ2-7, is EAGVVQSPRYKIIEKKQPVAFWCNPISGHNTLYWYLQNLGQGPELLIRYENEEAVDDSQLPKDRFSAERLKGVDSTLKIQPAELGDSAVYLCASSERQPALHEQYFGPGTRLTVT.